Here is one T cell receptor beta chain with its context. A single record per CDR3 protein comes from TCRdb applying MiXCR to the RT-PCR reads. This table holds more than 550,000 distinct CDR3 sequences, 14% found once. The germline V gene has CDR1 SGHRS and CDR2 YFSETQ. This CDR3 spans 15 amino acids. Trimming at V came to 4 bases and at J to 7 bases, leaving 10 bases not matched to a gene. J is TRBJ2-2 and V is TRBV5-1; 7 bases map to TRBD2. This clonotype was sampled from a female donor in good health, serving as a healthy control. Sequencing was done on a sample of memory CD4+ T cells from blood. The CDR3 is CASSVAQGGYGELFF. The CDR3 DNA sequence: TGCGCCAGCAGCGTAGCGCAGGGAGGGTACGGGGAGCTGTTTTTT.